The 7 T cell receptor beta chains below were found in one sample sequenced in a study of blood T cells in healthy people across ages. A second PCR of 7 to 11 cycles used a sample-barcoded 5' primer and a J-beta primer mix. TCRdb re-called the 5' RACE reads with MiXCR, one entry per CDR3 protein. The profile shows around 1.7 million distinct CDR3 sequences, approximately 28% of them singletons. Sequencing was carried out using blood. The receptor set was obtained from a woman in her twenties or thirties in good health.

This clonotype has only a few counts. The gene calls are TRBV5-5 and TRBJ2-1, with TRBD1 matching 7 bases. Germline values: CDR1 SGHKS, CDR2 YYEKEE (reference sequence). Germline trimming cut 0 bases from V and 3 bases from J; bases unmatched to any gene: 3. This CDR3 contains 15 residues. The CDR3 reads CASSLVGGDYNEQFF. CDR3 bases: TGTGCCAGCAGCTTGGTAGGGGGCGACTACAATGAGCAGTTCTTC.

Notes on this clonotype: Here the CDR3 omits its conserved ending phenylalanine or tryptophan, so a read error is the likely source. The chain employs TRBV12-3 or TRBV12-4 and TRBJ2-3, with 8 bases fitting TRBD2. V was pared by 1 base and J by 1 base, with 4 bases of the junction left unmatched. The CDR3 runs 16 residues. The CDR3 DNA is TGTGCCAGCAGTTTAGGCCGAGCGGGGGGCACAGATACGCAGTATGTT. Its translation: CASSLGRAGGTDTQYV.

V gene TRBV5-4 combines with J gene TRBJ2-1; D might be TRBD1 or TRBD2, each matching 6 bases. The CDR3 length is 18 residues. Deletions cut 0 bases from V and 2 bases from J, with 18 bases between. CDR1 is SGHNT, CDR2 YYREEE, per germline (reference sequence). The CDR3 loop is CASSLGGALGKPYNEQFF. The DNA for the CDR3 is TGTGCCAGCAGCTTGGGGGGGGCCTTGGGTAAGCCCTACAATGAGCAGTTCTTC.

This clonotype appeared once. J is TRBJ2-3 and V is TRBV7-2; 11 nucleotides match TRBD2. Germline assignment: CDR1 SGHTA and CDR2 FQGNSA. The CDR3 spans 17 residues. J gave up 0 bases and V 8 bases, and 10 bases lay outside the gene matches. CDR3 in amino acids: CASGKLAGAISTDTQYF. The CDR3 coding sequence is TGTGCCAGCGGCAAACTAGCGGGGGCTATTAGCACAGATACGCAGTATTTT.

This clonotype was recorded at least ten times. The V call is TRBV6-6, the J call TRBJ2-5; D not resolved. The length of the CDR3 is 13 residues. V lost 6 bases and J lost 5, with 13 bases in between. The V gene's germline CDR1 is MNHNY and CDR2 SVGAGI (reference sequence). CDR3 in amino acids: CASREVGRETQYF. In nucleotides, the CDR3 is TGTGCCAGCAGAGAAGTGGGAAGGGAGACCCAGTACTTC.

This sequence joins TRBV6-4 and TRBJ1-1, with TRBD1 matching 7 bases. There are 14 residues in the CDR3. Germline V gene data show CDR1 as MRHNA and CDR2 as SNTAGT. Trimming cost V 9 bases and J 11 bases; bases outside gene matches: 18. CDR3 sequence reads: CASDSGDSRETAFF. DNA of the CDR3: TGTGCCAGTGACTCGGGGGACAGTAGAGAAACGGCTTTCTTT.

The chain links TRBV20-1 to TRBJ2-1; 8 bases line up with TRBD2. The CDR3 runs 15 residues. Germline V lookup: CDR1 DFQATT, CDR2 SNEGSKA (reference sequence). With 1 base clipped from V and 8 bases from J, the junction kept 10 bases outside the gene matches. The DNA of the CDR3 is TGCAGTGCTAGAGTGCGAGCGGGAGCTAATTATGAGCAGTTCTTC. It encodes CSARVRAGANYEQFF.